This TCR beta chain was documented in a study of cytomegalovirus exposure and HLA in healthy donors. This CDR3 is 14 amino acids long. Germline assignment: CDR1 SNHLY and CDR2 FYNNEI. V was clipped by 6 bases and J by 3 bases; unmatched bases: 4. Both 60 Vbeta primers and 13 Jbeta primers went into the PCR. Data came from immunoSEQ multiplex PCR; TCRdb stores just in-frame clones and leaves some out. The repertoire holds 150,000 to 200,000 clones, about 75% seen once, with over 12% in the top ten. The TCR originated in a man in his fifties or sixties in good health and CMV-seropositive. The V gene is TRBV2, the J gene TRBJ2-3; TRBD1 agrees at 9 bases. Sample: PBMCs. CDR3 coding DNA: TGTGCCAGCAGGGACAGGGGTCGGACAGATACGCAGTATTTT. Protein sequence: CASRDRGRTDTQYF.